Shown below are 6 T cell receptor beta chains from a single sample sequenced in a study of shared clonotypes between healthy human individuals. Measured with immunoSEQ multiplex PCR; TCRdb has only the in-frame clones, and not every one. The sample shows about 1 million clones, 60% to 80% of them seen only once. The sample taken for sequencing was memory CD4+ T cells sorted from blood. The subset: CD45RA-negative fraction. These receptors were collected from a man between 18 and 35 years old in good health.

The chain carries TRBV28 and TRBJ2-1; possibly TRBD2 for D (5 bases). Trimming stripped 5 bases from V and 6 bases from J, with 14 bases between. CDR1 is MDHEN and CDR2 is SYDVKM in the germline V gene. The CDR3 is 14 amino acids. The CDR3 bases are TGTGCCAGCAGTGTCCCGGGATCCCGCAATGAGCAGTTCTTC. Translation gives CASSVPGSRNEQFF.

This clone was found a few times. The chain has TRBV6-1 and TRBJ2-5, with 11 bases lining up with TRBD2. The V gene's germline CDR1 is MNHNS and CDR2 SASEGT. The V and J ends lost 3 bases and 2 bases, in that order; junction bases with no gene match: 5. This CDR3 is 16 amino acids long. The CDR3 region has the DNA TGTGCCAGCAGTGATGGCCTAGCGGGGGGTCAAGAGACCCAGTACTTC. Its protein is CASSDGLAGGQETQYF.

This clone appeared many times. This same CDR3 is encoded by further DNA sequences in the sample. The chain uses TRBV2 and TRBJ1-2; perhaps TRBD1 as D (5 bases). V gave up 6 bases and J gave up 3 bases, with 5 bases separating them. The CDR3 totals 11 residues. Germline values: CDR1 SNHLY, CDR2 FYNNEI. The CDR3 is CASSRDYGYTF. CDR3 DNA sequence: TGTGCCAGCAGCAGGGACTATGGCTACACCTTC.

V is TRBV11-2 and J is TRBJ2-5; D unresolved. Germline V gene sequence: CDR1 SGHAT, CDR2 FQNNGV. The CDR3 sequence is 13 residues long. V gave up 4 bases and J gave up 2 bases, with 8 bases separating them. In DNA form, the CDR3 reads TGTGCCAGCAGCTGGGGTTGGCAAGAGACCCAGTACTTC. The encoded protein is CASSWGWQETQYF.

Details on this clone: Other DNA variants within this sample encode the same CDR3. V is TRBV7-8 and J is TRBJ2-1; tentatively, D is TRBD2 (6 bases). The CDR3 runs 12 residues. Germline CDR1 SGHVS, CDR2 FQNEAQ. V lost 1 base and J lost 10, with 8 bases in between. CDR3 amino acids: CASSLVLAEQFF. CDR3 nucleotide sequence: TGTGCCAGCAGCTTAGTCCTAGCGGAGCAGTTCTTC.

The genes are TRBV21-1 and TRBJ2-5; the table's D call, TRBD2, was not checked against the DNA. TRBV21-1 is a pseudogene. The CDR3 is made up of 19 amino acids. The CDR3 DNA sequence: TGTGCCAGCAGCATACCCGGGACTAGCGGGACCCCGGGGGCAGAGACCCAGTACTTC. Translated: CASSIPGTSGTPGAETQYF.